This entry describes one T cell receptor beta chain. No antigen is known for it. No base quality information exists; no much larger clone differs at one position. The sample belongs to a study of T cells in narcolepsy (dated by TCRdb to 2017 to 2018). Looking at the study overall: Patients with narcolepsy type 1 or type 2 (NT1, NT2) were enrolled in the study together with healthy control donors. The study sought autoreactive T cells targeting hypocretin neuron self-antigens (hypocretin, TRIB2) in narcolepsy patients, using TCR Vbeta sequencing to track clonotypes in blood and CSF.

The library was obtained by the immunoSEQ multiplex PCR assay. As stored in TCRdb, this immuneACCESS dataset retains in-frame rearrangements with V and J assigned. A fraction of the clones does not appear; measured against another copy, unresolved V genes explain less than half of the discrepancy, and the remainder lacks a known reason. Recorded for this sample are 23,000 or so clones; roughly four fifths of them occurred a single time. 1.3% of the sample is held by the ten biggest clonotypes. The paper's findings and limits, for the study overall: Certain blood memory CD4+ repertoires from patients and controls had no sequences that matched autoreactive T cell clones. Plots comparing CSF and blood CD4+ T cell clonotypes from the same patient highlighted HCRT-specific and TRIB2-specific autoreactive clonotypes. Patients and controls had similar numbers of sequenced blood memory CD4+ clonotypes, with averages of roughly 39,000 in patients and 30,000 to 35,000 in controls. Autoreactive clonotypes were reported to be detected serially in the blood of the same patients and of different patients, but not in the blood of healthy controls.

For TCR Vbeta sequencing, memory CD4+ T cells were sorted ex vivo from the peripheral blood of both healthy controls and narcolepsy patients. From the cysteine up to the phenylalanine, the CDR3 has a length of 19 residues. The only DNA kept is the CDR3, 57 bases in frame from the first base. The V end loses 4 bases and the J end loses 2 bases, and a stretch of 22 bases separates them. From the germline V gene, CDR1 is SGHDT and CDR2 is YYEEEE. The sequence was collected from a human donor with narcolepsy. What was sequenced was CD45RA- memory CD4+ T cells from PBMCs. This sample's cell subset or site label indicates: memory T cells sorted ex vivo from peripheral blood. The chain links TRBV5-6 with TRBJ2-6, and possibly TRBD1, on 5 matching bases. The CDR3: CASSPYTHQGVAGANVLTF. The bases are TGTGCCAGCAGCCCATACACACACCAGGGTGTGGCTGGGGCCAACGTCCTGACTTTC.